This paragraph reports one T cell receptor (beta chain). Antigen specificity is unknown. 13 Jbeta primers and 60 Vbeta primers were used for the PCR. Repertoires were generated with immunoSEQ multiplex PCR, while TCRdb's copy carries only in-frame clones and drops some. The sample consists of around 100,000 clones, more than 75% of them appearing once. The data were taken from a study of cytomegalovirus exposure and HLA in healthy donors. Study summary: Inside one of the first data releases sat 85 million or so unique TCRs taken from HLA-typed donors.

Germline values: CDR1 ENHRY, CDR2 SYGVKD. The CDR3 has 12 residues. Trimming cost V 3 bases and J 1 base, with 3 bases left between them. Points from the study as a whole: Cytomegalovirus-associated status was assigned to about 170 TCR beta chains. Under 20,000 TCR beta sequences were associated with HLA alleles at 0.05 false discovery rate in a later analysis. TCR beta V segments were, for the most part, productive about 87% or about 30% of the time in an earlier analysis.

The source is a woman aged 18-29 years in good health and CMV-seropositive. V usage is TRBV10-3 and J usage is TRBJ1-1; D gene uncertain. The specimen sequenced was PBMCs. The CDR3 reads CAISDGNTEAFF. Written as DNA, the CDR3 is TGTGCCATCAGTGACGGGAACACTGAAGCTTTCTTT.